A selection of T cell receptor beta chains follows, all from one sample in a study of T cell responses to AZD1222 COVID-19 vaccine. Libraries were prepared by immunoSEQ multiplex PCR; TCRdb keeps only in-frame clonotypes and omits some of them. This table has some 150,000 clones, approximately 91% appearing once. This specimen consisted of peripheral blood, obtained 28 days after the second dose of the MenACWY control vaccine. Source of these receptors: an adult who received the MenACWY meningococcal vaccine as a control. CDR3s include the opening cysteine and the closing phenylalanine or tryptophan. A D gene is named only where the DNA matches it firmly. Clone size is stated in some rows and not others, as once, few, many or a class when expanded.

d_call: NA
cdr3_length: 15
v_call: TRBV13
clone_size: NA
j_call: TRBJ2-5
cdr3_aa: CASSPSKLAQETQYF
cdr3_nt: TGTGCCAGCAGCCCGTCCAAACTGGCTCAAGAGACCCAGTACTTC

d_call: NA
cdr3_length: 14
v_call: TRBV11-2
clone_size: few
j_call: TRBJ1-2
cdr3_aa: CASTPHGGSGGYTF
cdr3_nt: TGTGCCAGCACCCCCCATGGGGGGTCTGGTGGCTACACCTTC

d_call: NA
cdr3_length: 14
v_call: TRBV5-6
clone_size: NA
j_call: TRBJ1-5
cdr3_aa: CASSRDPSNQPQHF
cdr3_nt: TGTGCCAGCAGCCGCGACCCTAGCAATCAGCCCCAGCATTTT

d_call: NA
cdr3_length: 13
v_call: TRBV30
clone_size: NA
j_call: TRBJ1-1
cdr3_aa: CAWSVGGNTEAFF
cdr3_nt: TGTGCCTGGAGTGTAGGTGGGAACACTGAAGCTTTCTTT

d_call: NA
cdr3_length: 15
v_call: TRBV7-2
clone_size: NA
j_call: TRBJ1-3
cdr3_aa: CASLRWGGFGNTIYF
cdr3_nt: TGTGCCAGCTTACGTTGGGGGGGCTTTGGAAACACCATATATTTT

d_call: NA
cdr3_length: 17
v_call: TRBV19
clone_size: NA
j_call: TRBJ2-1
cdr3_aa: CASSIDNGGVSYNEQFF
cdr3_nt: TGTGCCAGTAGTATAGATAACGGGGGAGTCTCCTACAATGAGCAGTTCTTC

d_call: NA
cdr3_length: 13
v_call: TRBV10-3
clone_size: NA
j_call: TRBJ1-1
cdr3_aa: CAISQADGAEAFF
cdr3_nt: TGTGCCATCAGCCAGGCCGATGGGGCTGAAGCTTTCTTT

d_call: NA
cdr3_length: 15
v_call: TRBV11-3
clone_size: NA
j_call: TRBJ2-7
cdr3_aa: CASSNNRKKAYEQYF
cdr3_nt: TGTGCCAGCAGCAATAACAGGAAAAAGGCCTACGAGCAGTACTTC

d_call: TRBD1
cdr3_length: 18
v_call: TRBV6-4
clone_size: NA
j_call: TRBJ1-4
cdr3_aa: CASSDSRARGQTNEKLFF
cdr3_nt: TGTGCCAGCAGTGACTCTAGGGCCAGGGGGCAGACTAATGAAAAACTGTTTTTT

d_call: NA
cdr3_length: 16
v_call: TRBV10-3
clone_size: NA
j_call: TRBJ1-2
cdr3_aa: CAISEPLGGRDYGYTF
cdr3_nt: TGTGCCATCAGCGAGCCGCTCGGCGGGCGGGACTATGGCTACACCTTC

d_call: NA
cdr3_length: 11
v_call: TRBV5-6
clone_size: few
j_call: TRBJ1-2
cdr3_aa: CASSWNYGYTF
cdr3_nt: TGTGCCAGCAGTTGGAACTATGGCTACACCTTC

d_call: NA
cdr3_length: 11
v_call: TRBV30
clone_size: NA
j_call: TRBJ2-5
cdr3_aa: CAWSVLGTQYF
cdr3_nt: TGTGCCTGGAGTGTACTGGGGACCCAGTACTTC

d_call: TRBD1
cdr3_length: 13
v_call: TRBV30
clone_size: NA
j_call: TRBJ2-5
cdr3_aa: CACTGTGGETQYF
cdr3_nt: TGTGCCTGTACCGGGACAGGGGGAGAGACCCAGTACTTC

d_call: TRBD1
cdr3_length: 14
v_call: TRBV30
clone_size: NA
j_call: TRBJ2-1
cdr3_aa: CAWSVTGAYNEQFF
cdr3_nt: TGTGCCTGGAGTGTTACAGGGGCCTACAATGAGCAGTTCTTC

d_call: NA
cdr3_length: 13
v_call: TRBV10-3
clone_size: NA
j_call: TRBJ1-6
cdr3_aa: CATSRDTNSPLHF
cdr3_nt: TGTGCCACTTCCCGGGACACTAATTCACCCCTCCACTTT

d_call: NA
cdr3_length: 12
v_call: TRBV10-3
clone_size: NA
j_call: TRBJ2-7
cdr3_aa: CAIGGGAAEQYF
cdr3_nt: TGTGCCATAGGGGGCGGGGCAGCCGAGCAGTACTTC

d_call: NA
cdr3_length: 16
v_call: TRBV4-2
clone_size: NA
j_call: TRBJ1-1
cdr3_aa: CASSQRSGVMNTEAFF
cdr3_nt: TGTGCCAGCAGCCAACGATCAGGGGTCATGAACACTGAAGCTTTCTTT

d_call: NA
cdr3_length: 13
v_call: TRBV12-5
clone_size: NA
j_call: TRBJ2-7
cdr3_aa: CASGLGDGREQYF
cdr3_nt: TGTGCTAGTGGTTTGGGGGACGGACGCGAGCAGTACTTC

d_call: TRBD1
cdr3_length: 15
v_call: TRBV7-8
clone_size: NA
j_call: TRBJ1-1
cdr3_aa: CASSARRRGDTEAFF
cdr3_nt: TGTGCCAGCAGCGCCAGGCGCAGGGGGGACACTGAAGCTTTCTTT

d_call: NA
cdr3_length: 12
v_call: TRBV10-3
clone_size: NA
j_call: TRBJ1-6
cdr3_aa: CAIRETGSPLHF
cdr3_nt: TGTGCCATCAGGGAGACGGGTTCACCCCTCCACTTT

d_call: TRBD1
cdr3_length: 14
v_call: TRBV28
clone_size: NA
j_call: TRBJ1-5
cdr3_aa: CASGGTAFNQPQHF
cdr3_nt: TGTGCCAGCGGGGGGACAGCCTTTAATCAGCCCCAGCATTTT

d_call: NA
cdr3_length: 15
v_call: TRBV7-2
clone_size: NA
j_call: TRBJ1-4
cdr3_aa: CASSLGRASNEKLFF
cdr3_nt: TGTGCCAGCAGCTTAGGCAGGGCGTCTAATGAAAAACTGTTTTTT

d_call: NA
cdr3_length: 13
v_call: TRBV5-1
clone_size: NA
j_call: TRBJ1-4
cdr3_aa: CASSFGGNEKLFF
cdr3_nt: TGCGCCAGCAGCTTCGGAGGTAATGAAAAACTGTTTTTT

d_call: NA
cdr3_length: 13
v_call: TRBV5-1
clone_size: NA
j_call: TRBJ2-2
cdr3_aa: CASNGGNTGELFF
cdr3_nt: TGCGCCAGCAATGGGGGTAACACCGGGGAGCTGTTTTTT

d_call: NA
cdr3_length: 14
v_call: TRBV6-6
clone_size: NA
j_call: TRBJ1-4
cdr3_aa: CATNDHLRNEKLFF
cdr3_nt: TGTGCCACCAACGATCACCTCAGGAATGAAAAACTGTTTTTT

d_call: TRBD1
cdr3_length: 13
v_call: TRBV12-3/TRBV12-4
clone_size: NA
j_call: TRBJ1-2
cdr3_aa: CASSPRQGNGYTF
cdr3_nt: TGTGCCAGCAGTCCTCGACAGGGGAATGGCTACACCTTC

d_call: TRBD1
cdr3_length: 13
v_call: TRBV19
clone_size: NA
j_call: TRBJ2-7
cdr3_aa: CASSNVRGREQYF
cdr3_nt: TGTGCCAGTAGTAACGTCAGGGGGCGCGAGCAGTACTTC

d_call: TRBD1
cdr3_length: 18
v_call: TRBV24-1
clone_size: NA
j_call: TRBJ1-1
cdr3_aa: CATSDYPTRGPPNTEAFF
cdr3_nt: TGTGCCACCAGTGATTACCCAACCAGGGGGCCCCCGAACACTGAAGCTTTCTTT

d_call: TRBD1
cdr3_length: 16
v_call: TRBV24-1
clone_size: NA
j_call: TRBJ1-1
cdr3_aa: CATSDSRQGFNTEAFF
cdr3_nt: TGTGCCACCAGTGATAGCAGACAGGGCTTTAACACTGAAGCTTTCTTT

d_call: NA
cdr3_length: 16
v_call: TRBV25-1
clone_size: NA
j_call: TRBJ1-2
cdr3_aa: CASSGPDGQLNYGYTF
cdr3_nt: TGTGCCAGCAGTGGCCCAGATGGGCAATTGAACTATGGCTACACCTTC

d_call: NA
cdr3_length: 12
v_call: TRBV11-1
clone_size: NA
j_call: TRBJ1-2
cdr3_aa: CASSWDGDGYTF
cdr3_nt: TGTGCCAGCAGCTGGGACGGGGATGGCTACACCTTC

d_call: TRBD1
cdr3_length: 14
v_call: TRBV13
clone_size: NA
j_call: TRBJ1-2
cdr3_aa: CASSLGRDSQGYTF
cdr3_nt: TGTGCCAGCAGCTTAGGCCGGGACAGTCAAGGCTACACCTTC

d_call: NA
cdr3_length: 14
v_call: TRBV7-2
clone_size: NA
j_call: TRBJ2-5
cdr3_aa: CASSTRTVQETQYF
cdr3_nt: TGTGCCAGCAGCACACGGACAGTTCAAGAGACCCAGTACTTC

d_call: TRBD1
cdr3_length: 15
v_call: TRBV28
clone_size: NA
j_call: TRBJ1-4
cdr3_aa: CASSQAGTGVWKLFF
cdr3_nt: TGTGCCAGCAGCCAAGCCGGGACAGGGGTCTGGAAACTGTTTTTT

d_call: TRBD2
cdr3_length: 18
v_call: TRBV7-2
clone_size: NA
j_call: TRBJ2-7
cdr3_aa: CASSLVPGLAGLDYEQYF
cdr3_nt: TGTGCCAGCAGCTTAGTCCCGGGACTAGCGGGACTCGACTACGAGCAGTACTTC

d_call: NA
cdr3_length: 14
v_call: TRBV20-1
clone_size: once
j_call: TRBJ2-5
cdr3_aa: CSASLVELRGTQYF
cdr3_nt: TGCAGTGCTAGTCTTGTGGAGCTGCGGGGGACCCAGTACTTC

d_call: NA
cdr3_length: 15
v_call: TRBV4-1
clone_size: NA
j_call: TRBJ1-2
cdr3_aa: CASSQDQGRGYGYTF
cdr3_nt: TGCGCCAGCAGCCAAGATCAGGGGCGGGGTTATGGCTACACCTTC

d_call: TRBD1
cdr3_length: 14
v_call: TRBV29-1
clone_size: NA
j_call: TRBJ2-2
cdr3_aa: CSVVADRVTGELFF
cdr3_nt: TGCAGCGTGGTGGCGGACAGGGTCACCGGGGAGCTGTTTTTT

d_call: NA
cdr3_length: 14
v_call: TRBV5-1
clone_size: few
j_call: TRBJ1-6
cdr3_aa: CASSPTTENSPLHF
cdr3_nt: TGCGCCAGCAGCCCAACGACCGAAAATTCACCCCTCCACTTT

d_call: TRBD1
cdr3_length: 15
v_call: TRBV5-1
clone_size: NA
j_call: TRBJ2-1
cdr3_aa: CASSYRDRSYNEQFF
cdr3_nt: TGCGCCAGCAGCTACCGGGACAGGTCGTACAATGAGCAGTTCTTC

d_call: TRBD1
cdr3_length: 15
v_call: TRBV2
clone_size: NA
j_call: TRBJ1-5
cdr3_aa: CASSRLDRGSQPQHF
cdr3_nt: TGTGCCAGCAGCCGACTCGACAGGGGTAGTCAGCCCCAGCATTTT

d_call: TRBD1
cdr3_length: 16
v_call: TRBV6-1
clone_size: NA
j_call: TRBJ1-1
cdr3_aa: CASSDIWTGMNTEAFF
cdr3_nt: TGTGCCAGCAGTGATATATGGACAGGAATGAACACTGAAGCTTTCTTT

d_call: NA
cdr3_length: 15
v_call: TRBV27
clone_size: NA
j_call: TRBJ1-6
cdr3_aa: CASSSGSSYNSPLHF
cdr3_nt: TGTGCCAGCAGTTCAGGCAGCTCCTATAATTCACCCCTCCACTTT

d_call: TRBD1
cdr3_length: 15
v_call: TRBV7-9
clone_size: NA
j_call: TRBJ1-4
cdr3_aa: CASSLGNRGQEKLFF
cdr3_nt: TGTGCCAGCAGCTTAGGCAACAGGGGGCAGGAAAAACTGTTTTTT

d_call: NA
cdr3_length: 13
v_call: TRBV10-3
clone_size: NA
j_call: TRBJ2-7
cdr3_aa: CAIGKGPAGEQYF
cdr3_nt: TGTGCCATCGGGAAGGGGCCTGCGGGGGAGCAGTACTTC

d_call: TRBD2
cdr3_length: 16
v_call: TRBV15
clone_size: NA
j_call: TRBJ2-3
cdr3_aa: CATSRGTSEGTDTQYF
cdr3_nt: TGTGCCACCAGCAGAGGGACTAGCGAAGGCACAGATACGCAGTATTTT

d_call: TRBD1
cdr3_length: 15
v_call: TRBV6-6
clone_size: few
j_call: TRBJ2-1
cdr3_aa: CASTAPDRGLNEQFF
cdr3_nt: TGTGCCAGCACCGCCCCGGACAGGGGATTAAATGAGCAGTTCTTC

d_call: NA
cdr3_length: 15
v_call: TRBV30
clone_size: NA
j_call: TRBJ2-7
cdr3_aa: CAWSKSWMAGYEQYF
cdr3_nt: TGTGCCTGGAGTAAATCTTGGATGGCCGGCTACGAGCAGTACTTC

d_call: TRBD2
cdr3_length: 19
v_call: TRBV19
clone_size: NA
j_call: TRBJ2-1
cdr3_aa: CASNRRGTSGGSSYNEQFF
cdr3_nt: TGTGCCAGTAATCGTCGCGGGACTAGCGGGGGAAGCTCCTACAATGAGCAGTTCTTC

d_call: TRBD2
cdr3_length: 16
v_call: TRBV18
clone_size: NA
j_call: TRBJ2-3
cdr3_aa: CASSPAGTSGEDTQYF
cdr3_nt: TGTGCCAGCTCACCAGCCGGGACTAGCGGGGAAGATACGCAGTATTTT

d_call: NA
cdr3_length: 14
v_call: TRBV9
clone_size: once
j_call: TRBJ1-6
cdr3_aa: CASSLRHLNSPLHF
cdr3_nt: TGTGCCAGCAGCCTCCGACATCTGAATTCACCCCTCCACTTT

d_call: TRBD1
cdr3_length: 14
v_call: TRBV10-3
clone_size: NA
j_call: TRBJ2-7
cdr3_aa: CAISVTGWLDEQYF
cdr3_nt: TGTGCCATCAGCGTGACAGGGTGGTTGGACGAGCAGTACTTC

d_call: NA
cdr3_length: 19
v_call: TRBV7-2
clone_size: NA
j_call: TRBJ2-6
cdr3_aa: CASSLVSRGHLAGANVLTF
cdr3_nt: TGTGCCAGCAGCTTAGTGTCTCGGGGACACCTCGCTGGGGCCAACGTCCTGACTTTC

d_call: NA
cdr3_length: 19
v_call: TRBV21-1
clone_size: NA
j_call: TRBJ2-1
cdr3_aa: CASSPPGLAGGFPYNEQFF
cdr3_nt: TGTGCCAGCAGCCCCCCGGGACTAGCGGGAGGTTTTCCCTACAATGAGCAGTTCTTC